The 16 T cell receptor beta chains presented below share a single source sample, sequenced in a study of blood T cell repertoires in COVID-19. Repertoires were generated with immunoSEQ multiplex PCR, while TCRdb's copy carries only in-frame clones and drops some. The sample consists of some 160,000 clones, more than 75% of them appearing once. Sequencing used peripheral blood. Source of these receptors: a man between 60 and 75 years old with acute or convalescent COVID-19.

This chain links TRBV3-1 (or the pseudogene TRBV3-2) with TRBJ1-2; D is uncertain. Germline values: CDR1 LGHDT, CDR2 YNNKEL (reference sequence). CDR3 size: 15 residues. V dropped 0 bases and J dropped 4 bases, with 12 bases sitting between them. The CDR3: CASSQDRRPSYGYTF. The CDR3 DNA follows: TGTGCCAGCAGCCAAGATCGCAGGCCCTCCTATGGCTACACCTTC.

The genes are TRBV15 and TRBJ2-1; 9 bases align to TRBD2. The junction had 1 base not matched to a gene; V was cut back by 3 bases and J by 4 bases. This CDR3 region has 14 residues. Per germline, CDR1 LNHNV and CDR2 YYDKDF (reference sequence). The CDR3 loop is CATSSLAGYNEQFF. In nucleotides, the CDR3 is TGTGCCACCAGCAGTCTAGCGGGATACAATGAGCAGTTCTTC.

The chain uses TRBV24-1 and TRBJ2-7, with D perhaps matching TRBD2 (5 bases). The V end was cut by 9 bases, the J end by 4 bases, with 18 bases between. Germline CDR1 and CDR2: KGHDR and SFDVKD. The CDR3 extends over 14 amino acids. The CDR3 nucleotides are TGTGCCACCGGGGAGTCGACCAGCCCATACGAGCAGTACTTC. It translates to CATGESTSPYEQYF.

The J gene is TRBJ2-3, the V gene TRBV5-5; D unclear. V was cut by 5 bases and J by 2 bases, with 18 bases left in between. The CDR3 consists of 16 residues. The germline CDR1 and CDR2 sequences are SGHKS and YYEKEE (reference sequence). Here the CDR3 reads CASSNLIAVNTDTQYF. As DNA, the CDR3 is TGTGCCAGCAGTAATCTCATAGCAGTGAACACAGATACGCAGTATTTT.

In this sample, this clone turned up a few times. The chain recombines TRBV3-1 (or the pseudogene TRBV3-2) with TRBJ2-7; D possibly corresponds to TRBD1 (6 bases). Germline CDR1 LGHDT, CDR2 YNNKEL (reference sequence). The CDR3 length is 14 residues. The ends were cut back, 6 bases at V and 2 bases at J, with 14 bases in the middle. CDR3 sequence: CASSLGGYTYEQYF. The CDR3 region has the DNA TGTGCCAGCAGTCTAGGGGGTTATACCTACGAGCAGTACTTC.

The chain combines TRBV5-5 with TRBJ2-1, with unresolved D. Germline V gene sequence: CDR1 SGHKS, CDR2 YYEKEE (reference sequence). Deletions cut 2 bases from V and 6 bases from J, with 9 bases between. The CDR3 has 13 residues. The chain's CDR3 is CASSLISTNEQFF. The CDR3 bases are TGTGCCAGCAGCTTAATTAGCACCAATGAGCAGTTCTTC.

This clone has only one observation. This chain links TRBV5-1 with TRBJ2-7; TRBD1 matches 10 bases. The J segment lost 7 bases and the V segment lost 0 bases, leaving 4 bases of the junction unmatched. The CDR3 consists of 14 residues. Germline loops: CDR1 SGHRS, CDR2 YFSETQ. CDR3 region: CASSLVDRGREQYF. The DNA of the CDR3 is TGCGCCAGCAGCTTGGTAGACAGGGGGCGGGAGCAGTACTTC.

The chain employs TRBV28 and TRBJ2-5; TRBD2 aligns across 10 bases. This CDR3 comprises 15 residues. CDR1 and CDR2 (germline): MDHEN, SYDVKM. The ends lost 3 bases at V and 5 bases at J; junction bases unmatched: 6. The CDR3, as DNA: TGTGCCAGCAGTTTTACGGGACTAGCGTCGGAGACCCAGTACTTC. Protein sequence: CASSFTGLASETQYF. Using reference TRBV28 and TRBJ2-5 for the parts outside the CDR3, the full variable domain is DVKVTQSSRYLVKRTGEKVFLECVQDMDHENMFWYRQDPGLGLRLIYFSYDVKMKEKGDIPEGYSVSREKKERFSLILESASTNQTSMYLCASSFTGLASETQYFGPGTRLLVL.

The chain's CDR3 is CASSFSLAGGGETQYF. The CDR3, as DNA: TGCGCCAGCAGCTTTTCACTAGCGGGAGGAGGAGAGACCCAGTACTTC. The V and J genes are TRBV5-1 and TRBJ2-5; TRBD2 agrees at 12 bases. Trimming took 2 bases from V and 4 from J; bases not matched to a gene: 6. Germline loops: CDR1 SGHRS, CDR2 YFSETQ. This CDR3 region has 16 residues.

The genes are TRBV5-1 and TRBJ2-3, with 11 bases fitting TRBD1. Germline loops: CDR1 SGHRS, CDR2 YFSETQ. The junction had 9 bases not matched to a gene; V was cut back by 4 bases and J by 5 bases. This CDR3 has 16 residues. CDR3: CASSAGRTGGQDTQYF. The DNA for the CDR3 is TGCGCCAGCAGCGCCGGACGGACAGGGGGCCAAGATACGCAGTATTTT.

The J gene is TRBJ2-7, the V gene TRBV9; 8 bases are a match to TRBD1. The ends lost 7 bases at V and 5 bases at J; junction bases unmatched: 8. Germline V gene sequence: CDR1 SGDLS, CDR2 YYNGEE. This CDR3 contains 13 residues. CDR3 amino acids: CASAQPTGDEQYF. The CDR3 nucleotides are TGTGCCAGCGCACAGCCGACAGGGGACGAGCAGTACTTC.

The CDR3 region has the DNA TGTGCCAGCGTCCCGGGACAGGGGGCAACAGATACGCAGTATTTT. It specifies CASVPGQGATDTQYF. The genes are TRBV2 and TRBJ2-3; 12 nucleotides agree with TRBD1. There are 15 residues in the CDR3. J was trimmed by 3 bases and V by 8 bases; bases with no gene match: 6. CDR1 is SNHLY and CDR2 is FYNNEI in the germline V gene.

The gene calls are TRBV7-9 and TRBJ2-1, with D possibly TRBD1 on 6 matching bases. V lost 5 bases to trimming and J lost 15 bases, with 17 bases between them. CDR3 length: 12 amino acids. The germline V gene has CDR1 SEHNR and CDR2 FQNEAQ (reference sequence). CDR3 sequence: CASSPLSSGAFF. The CDR3 nucleotides are TGTGCCAGCAGCCCTCTTTCCTCAGGGGCGTTCTTC. Variable domain in full (rest from reference TRBV7-9 and TRBJ2-1): DTGVSQNPRHKITKRGQNVTFRCDPISEHNRLYWYRQTLGQGPEFLTYFQNEAQLEKSRLLSDRFSAERPKGSFSTLEIQRTEQGDSAMYLCASSPLSSGAFFGPGTRLTVL.

V is TRBV11-2 and J is TRBJ1-5, with D possibly matching TRBD1 (5 bases). This CDR3 is built from 15 residues. The germline V gene has CDR1 SGHAT and CDR2 FQNNGV. Trimming left V 5 bases short and J 3 bases short, with 14 bases between. The CDR3 protein is CASSPQGGANQPQHF. CDR3 sequence (DNA): TGTGCCAGCAGCCCCCAGGGTGGGGCCAATCAGCCCCAGCATTTT.

This chain joins TRBV28 and TRBJ2-1, with 12 bases that match TRBD2. The CDR3 is 19 residues long. Germline V gives CDR1 MDHEN, CDR2 SYDVKM. Losses at the gene ends were 5 bases for V and 3 bases for J; bases not matched to a gene: 14. The CDR3 spells CASSPSGLAGRRGYNEQFF. CDR3 in DNA: TGTGCCAGCAGTCCATCGGGACTAGCGGGTCGCCGTGGCTACAATGAGCAGTTCTTC.

This rearrangement joins TRBV19 to TRBJ2-1; 8 bases line up with TRBD2. J gave up 6 bases and V 6 bases, and 16 bases lay outside the gene matches. CDR3 length: 17 amino acids. The germline V gene encodes CDR1 LNHDA and CDR2 SQIVND (reference sequence). This CDR3 is CASRASAGRGGANEQFF. DNA of the CDR3: TGTGCCAGTAGGGCAAGCGCTGGTCGGGGGGGGGCCAATGAGCAGTTCTTC. The variable domain in full, with the rest retrieved from reference TRBV19 and TRBJ2-1, is DGGITQSPKYLFRKEGQNVTLSCEQNLNHDAMYWYRQDPGQGLRLIYYSQIVNDFQKGDIAEGYSVSREKKESFPLTVTSAQKNPTAFYLCASRASAGRGGANEQFFGPGTRLTVL.